This record concerns one T cell receptor beta chain sequence. Clones were sequenced by immunoSEQ multiplex PCR, and TCRdb holds only the in-frame ones, with some missing. Among some 60,000 clones, about 95% were seen once, and the ten largest hold 3%. The CDR3 covers 15 residues. The V gene end was trimmed by 5 bases and the J gene end by 7 bases; junction bases not matched to a gene: 8. Germline V gene data show CDR1 as KGHSH and CDR2 as LQKENI. The data originate from a study of technical replicates of blood from several donors. Sequenced material: PBMCs. The V and J genes are TRBV18 and TRBJ2-1; TRBD1 matches 10 bases. The source of this sequence is a human donor in good health. Some clones in this sample may be carry-over from other donors' samples. CDR3 coding DNA: TGTGCCAGCTCAACGGGACAGGGGAATCGTAATGAGCAGTTCTTC. Protein: CASSTGQGNRNEQFF.